The TCR beta chain described here comes from a study of T cells in Graves' hyperthyroidism and ophthalmopathy. Trimming removed 6 bases at V and 2 bases at J, with 4 bases between. The germline V gene has CDR1 SNHLY and CDR2 FYNNEI. The CDR3 loop spans 11 amino acids. Uncontrolled infection, other autoimmune disease, pregnancy or lactation led to exclusion. RNA transcripts gave rise to amplified TCR beta CDR3 regions. The HTBI primer set served for first-round RT-PCR of the TCR CDR3. TCRdb analysed the multiplex PCR reads with MiXCR anew, one entry per CDR3 protein. Seen here are some 600,000 distinct CDR3 sequences, around 14% observed once, and the top ten hold almost 6%. Study observations and caveats: Most thyroid-expanded clonotypes above 0.001 were also found in blood.

This clonotype appeared many times. Its cognate antigen is unknown. This receptor was taken from a woman in her twenties or thirties with Graves' hyperthyroidism that later progressed to Graves' ophthalmopathy. This sequence joins TRBV2 and TRBJ2-5; no firm D call. The sample taken for sequencing was blood. The CDR3 spells CASSAQETQYF. CDR3 nucleotide sequence: TGTGCCAGCAGCGCACAAGAGACCCAGTACTTC.